This note documents a single TCR beta chain sequence. The record originates from a study of blood T cell repertoires in COVID-19. Germline CDR1 is SGHTA and CDR2 is FQGTGA. This CDR3 spans 17 amino acids. V lost 5 bases, J lost 9 bases, and 26 bases lay in between. In the original workflow: It was from reference gene primer amplification that nucleated cell counts were estimated. Measured with immunoSEQ multiplex PCR; TCRdb has only the in-frame clones, and not every one. V and J calls and clone size are copied from that table; D and trimming were computed from the DNA. The table shows tens of thousands of clones, with over 65% occurring only once.

Sequencing was performed on peripheral blood. The chain couples TRBV7-3 to TRBJ2-1; D might be TRBD2 (6 bases). The sequence derives from a human donor in a cohort sampled during active COVID-19. CDR3 DNA: TGTGCCAGCAGCCGCTACGGAGGGACCGCGTCTTTGGGTGAGCAGTTCTTC. Protein product: CASSRYGGTASLGEQFF.